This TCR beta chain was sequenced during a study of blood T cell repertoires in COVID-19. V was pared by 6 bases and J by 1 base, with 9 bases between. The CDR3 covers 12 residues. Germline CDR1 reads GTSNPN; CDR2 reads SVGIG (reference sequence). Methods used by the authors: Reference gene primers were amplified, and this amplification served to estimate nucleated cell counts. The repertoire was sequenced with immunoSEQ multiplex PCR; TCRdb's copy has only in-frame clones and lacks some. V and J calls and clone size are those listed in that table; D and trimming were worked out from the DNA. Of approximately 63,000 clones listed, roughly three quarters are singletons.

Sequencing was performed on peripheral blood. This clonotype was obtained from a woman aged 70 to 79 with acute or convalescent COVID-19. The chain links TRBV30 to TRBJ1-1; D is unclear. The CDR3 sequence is CACEKANTEAFF. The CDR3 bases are TGTGCCTGTGAAAAAGCGAACACTGAAGCTTTCTTT. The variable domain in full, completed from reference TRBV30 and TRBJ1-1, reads SQTIHQWPATLVQPVGSPLSLECTVEGTSNPNLYWYRQAAGRGLQLLFYSVGIGQISSEVPQNLSASRPQDRQFILSSKKLLLSDSGFYLCACEKANTEAFFGQGTRLTVV.